The source of this T cell receptor beta chain is a study of blood T cell repertoires in COVID-19. Background on the study: Acute and convalescent COVID-19 samples came from the United States, Italy and Spain. Sample material is recorded as cDNA or gDNA derived from T cells, B-cell-depleted T cells, or PBMCs.

Method: immunoSEQ multiplex PCR; TCRdb's copy keeps in-frame clones and lacks some. The table shows roughly 220,000 clones, with around four fifths occurring only once. V shed 3 bases and J shed 4 bases, with 7 bases lying between them. CDR1 and CDR2 (germline): SEHNR, FQNEAQ (reference sequence). This CDR3 contains 12 residues. The TCR comes from a woman aged 55-69 years who had recovered from COVID-19. The sequenced material came from peripheral blood. V and J are TRBV7-9 and TRBJ2-7, with TRBD2 as a possible D gene (6 bases). The CDR3 is CASSLSGYEQYF. The CDR3 DNA follows: TGTGCCAGCAGCTTGAGCGGGTACGAGCAGTACTTC.